This T cell receptor (beta chain) was documented in a study of T cell changes during pregnancy in multiple sclerosis. From germline, CDR1 is SGHRS and CDR2 YFSETQ. After removal of 6 bases from V and 6 bases from J, the junction contained 5 bases not matched to a gene. CDR3 size: 12 residues. The table came from immunoSEQ multiplex PCR; TCRdb's copy has only in-frame clones and leaves some out. The sample consists of 47,000 or so clones, nearly 90% of them appearing once. This TCR derives from a female donor in good health, enrolled as a control in a pregnancy study. The chain has TRBV5-1 and TRBJ1-2; 7 nucleotides align to TRBD1. The material sequenced was peripheral blood, taken after pregnancy. The CDR3 spells CASTRQGHGYTF. The CDR3, as DNA: TGCGCCAGCACCCGACAGGGACATGGCTACACCTTC.